This T cell receptor beta chain was sequenced for a study of T-cell reconstitution after alpha-beta-depleted transplantation in children. A TCRbeta library incorporating unique molecular identifiers was prepared. TCRdb recomputed calls from the PCR reads with MiXCR, one row per CDR3 protein. The table includes over 150,000 distinct CDR3 sequences, approximately 7% detected once. This clonotype was detected many times. Germline V gives CDR1 MNHEY, CDR2 SVGAGI. V gave up 7 bases and J gave up 5 bases, with 18 bases separating them. The CDR3 runs 14 residues. The V and J genes are TRBV6-5 and TRBJ2-7, with D uncertain. The sequenced sample was PBMCs from the stem cell graft donor, obtained from the stem cell graft. The clonotype comes from a human donor who donated a stem cell graft to a child with Wiskott-Aldrich syndrome. The CDR3 loop is CASNYRTNVDEQYF. DNA for the CDR3: TGTGCCAGCAACTACCGGACCAATGTGGACGAGCAGTACTTC.